Only one count was recorded for the clone carrying this T cell receptor (beta chain). Its target is not known. The data belong to a study of radiotherapy plus CTLA-4 blockade in lung cancer. Trimming shortened V by 3 bases and J by 1 base, and 12 bases separated the two germline ends. The CDR3 length is 14 residues. Per germline, CDR1 GTSNPN and CDR2 SVGIG (reference sequence). Libraries were prepared by immunoSEQ multiplex PCR; TCRdb keeps only in-frame clonotypes and omits some of them. Of tens of thousands of clones in the sample, less than 75% were seen once. Findings and limits, study-wide: Radiotherapy with ipilimumab was followed by blood expansion of tumor-derived clones.

The gene calls are TRBV30 and TRBJ1-1; perhaps TRBD1 as D (6 bases). The receptor's source is a human donor with non-small cell lung cancer whose response to radiotherapy plus ipilimumab could not be evaluated. This specimen consisted of peripheral blood, obtained from a patient treated with radiotherapy plus ipilimumab. The CDR3 DNA sequence: TGTGCCTGGAGAATAACAGGGAGGAACACTGAAGCTTTCTTT. Protein sequence: CAWRITGRNTEAFF.